This T cell receptor (beta chain) came from a study of shared clonotypes between healthy human individuals. Study-wide findings and caveats: Generation probabilities were higher for clonotypes shared across all four sorted-subset donors than for unshared ones. Memory subsets generally showed lower estimated richness than naive subsets.

V was pared by 3 bases and J by 5 bases, with 7 bases between. The CDR3 is 12 amino acids. Germline-derived CDR1 and CDR2 are KGHSH and LQKENI. This clone came up a few times. Antigen unknown. Other nucleotide sequences in the sample specify the same CDR3. The sorted-subset replicate PCRs were given 200 ng DNA, which is 31,000 or so T cell genomes. This table comes from immunoSEQ multiplex PCR, and its TCRdb copy is limited to in-frame clones, with some not included. The sample shows 850,000 to 1,200,000 clones, roughly 80% of them seen only once. The sequence was obtained from a young man in good health. The chain is built from TRBV18 and TRBJ1-2; no clear D gene. Sequencing was performed on memory CD4+ T cells sorted from blood. The subset was: CD45RA-negative fraction. The CDR3 here is CASSPSDYGYTF. Written as DNA, the CDR3 is TGTGCCAGCTCACCCTCGGATTATGGCTACACCTTC.